The next 17 T cell receptor beta chains were all read from a single sample in a study of blood T cells in healthy people across ages. Through a sample-barcoded 5' primer and a J-beta primer mix, a second PCR was run for about 6 to 12 cycles. Each CDR3 protein is one row after TCRdb ran MiXCR on the 5' RACE reads. This sample has about 1.4 million distinct CDR3 sequences; approximately 59% occur once, and the top ten carry approximately 7%. Sample: blood. These receptors were taken from a man aged 18 to 35 in good health.

The chain is built from TRBV7-2 and TRBJ2-7, with a possible D match to TRBD1 (6 bases). CDR1 SGHTA and CDR2 FQGNSA come from the germline V gene. V was shortened by 5 bases and J by 3 bases, with 14 bases between the two germline ends. There are 14 residues in the CDR3. The CDR3 region has the DNA TGTGCCAGCAGCGGAGACAGGACCCACTACGAGCAGTACTTC. This translates into CASSGDRTHYEQYF.

This clonotype was picked up a small number of times. The V and J genes are TRBV6-5 and TRBJ2-5; 12 bases line up with TRBD2. The CDR3 sequence is 14 residues long. Germline lookup yields CDR1 MNHEY and CDR2 SVGAGI. The J segment lost 4 bases and the V segment lost 6 bases, leaving 3 bases of the junction unmatched. The chain's CDR3 is CASSRTSGVETQYF. CDR3 in DNA: TGTGCCAGCAGCAGGACTAGCGGGGTAGAGACCCAGTACTTC.

This clonotype was picked up many times. The V and J genes are TRBV25-1 and TRBJ2-5; TRBD2 matches at 15 bases. CDR3 size: 18 residues. V was pared by 3 bases and J by 2 bases, with 7 bases of the junction left unmatched. Germline values: CDR1 MGHDK, CDR2 SYGVNS. This CDR3 is CASSDGLAGGPSQETQYF. DNA of the CDR3: TGTGCCAGCAGTGACGGACTAGCGGGAGGGCCCTCACAAGAGACCCAGTACTTC.

This chain joins TRBV7-8 and TRBJ2-7; 8 bases line up with TRBD2. Germline V gene lookup returns CDR1 SGHVS and CDR2 FQNEAQ. The CDR3 spans 13 residues. Losses at the gene ends were 0 bases for V and 7 bases for J; bases not matched to a gene: 2. The CDR3 reads CASSLAVAGEQYF. The CDR3 DNA reads TGTGCCAGCAGCTTAGCGGTAGCGGGGGAGCAGTACTTC.

V usage is TRBV5-1 and J usage is TRBJ1-1, with a tentative D call TRBD1 (6 bases). Germline V gives CDR1 SGHRS, CDR2 YFSETQ. This CDR3 contains 17 residues. With 2 bases removed from V and 5 bases from J, the gap between germline ends came to 22 bases. The CDR3 is CASSLRQEYGPGTEAFF. The CDR3 coding sequence is TGCGCCAGCAGCTTACGACAGGAGTATGGACCTGGTACTGAAGCTTTCTTT.

V and J are TRBV20-1 and TRBJ2-3; no clear D gene. Trimming removed 2 bases from V and 4 bases from J, with 13 bases in between. Germline V gene lookup returns CDR1 DFQATT and CDR2 SNEGSKA (reference sequence). The CDR3 extends over 14 amino acids. CDR3 residues: CSARWGGFADTQYF. The CDR3 DNA sequence: TGCAGTGCTAGATGGGGTGGGTTCGCAGATACGCAGTATTTT.

This clonotype was observed a few times. This chain connects TRBV9 to TRBJ2-3; 8 nucleotides match TRBD2. This CDR3 contains 16 residues. J was trimmed by 0 bases and V by 4 bases; bases with no gene match: 7. Germline CDR1 SGDLS, CDR2 YYNGEE. Here the CDR3 DNA reads TGTGCCAGCAGCCCGCGGGGGGCTGCTAGCACAGATACGCAGTATTTT. This gives the protein CASSPRGAASTDTQYF.

In the case of this clonotype: Relative to the germline gene, one junction end is altered; a read error may explain this. The chain is built from TRBV27 and TRBJ2-7; no firm D call. CDR1 and CDR2 from the germline V gene are MNHEY and SMNVEV (reference sequence). The CDR3 loop spans 13 amino acids. The DNA for the CDR3 is TGCGCCAGCAGCTTGTCCCCCTTCTACGAGCAGTACTTC. It codes for CASSLSPFYEQYF.

The chain has TRBV27 and TRBJ2-7; 8 bases are a match to TRBD2. Germline CDR1 and CDR2: MNHEY and SMNVEV (reference sequence). Trimming cost V 2 bases and J 3 bases; bases outside gene matches: 12. The CDR3 spans 17 residues. The CDR3 nucleotides read TGTGCCAGCAGTTTAGGCCTCCGACCGGGAGGGAACTACGAGCAGTACTTC. This sequence encodes CASSLGLRPGGNYEQYF.

A word on this clonotype: A junction end diverges from the germline sequence, so it may reflect a read error. CDR3 amino acids: CASSLEDSYDYTF. The CDR3 DNA follows: TGCGCCAGCAGCTTGGAAGATTCCTATGACTACACCTTC. V gene TRBV5-1 combines with J gene TRBJ1-2; D is ambiguous. The CDR3 totals 13 residues. CDR1 and CDR2 (germline): SGHRS, YFSETQ.

This clonotype occurred once. This sequence joins TRBV2 and TRBJ2-2, with a weak D call TRBD2 (6 bases). The germline gives CDR1 SNHLY, CDR2 FYNNEI. This CDR3 contains 16 residues. With 7 bases removed from V and 0 bases from J, the gap between germline ends came to 15 bases. CDR3 nucleotide sequence: TGTGCCAGCAATGACGGGGCGGGGTCGAACACCGGGGAGCTGTTTTTT. It specifies CASNDGAGSNTGELFF.

V gene TRBV6-1 combines with J gene TRBJ2-1, with TRBD2 matching 13 bases. After removal of 4 bases from V and 6 bases from J, the junction contained 9 bases not matched to a gene. Per germline, CDR1 MNHNS and CDR2 SASEGT. The CDR3 loop spans 17 amino acids. For the CDR3, the DNA is TGTGCCAGCAGTGGGACTAGCGGGAGTCATTCCCCCAATGAGCAGTTCTTC. Protein product: CASSGTSGSHSPNEQFF.

This chain connects TRBV29-1 to TRBJ2-7, with TRBD1 identical over 7 bases. CDR3 length: 14 amino acids. The trim removed 0 bases at V and 7 bases at J, leaving 9 bases unmatched. Germline V gives CDR1 SQVTM, CDR2 ANQGSEA. The CDR3 DNA sequence: TGCAGCGTTGAAGAAACAGGGGAGACCGTGGAGCAGTACTTC. It encodes CSVEETGETVEQYF.

This chain joins TRBV5-1 and TRBJ2-5; TRBD1 agrees at 8 bases. Germline-derived CDR1 and CDR2 are SGHRS and YFSETQ. There are 17 residues in the CDR3. Trimming took 3 bases from V and 11 from J; bases not matched to a gene: 21. This chain's CDR3 is CASSSTLQGRGRREQYF. The CDR3 nucleotides read TGCGCCAGCAGCTCCACCCTGCAAGGCAGGGGGCGACGAGAGCAGTACTTC.

The rearrangement links TRBV6-1 to TRBJ2-5, with 10 bases aligning to TRBD2. TRBJ2-7 explains the end of the DNA better; the J call may be wrong. Germline V gene sequence: CDR1 MNHNS, CDR2 SASEGT. The CDR3 covers 15 residues. The CDR3 region has the DNA TGTGCCAGCAGTGACGGGCTAGCGGGAGTCTACGAGCAGTACTTC. This translates into CASSDGLAGVYEQYF.

The chain carries TRBV9 and TRBJ1-2, with 7 bases fitting TRBD1. The length of the CDR3 is 16 residues. V dropped 3 bases and J dropped 1; count of bases not matched to a gene: 9. Germline V lookup: CDR1 SGDLS, CDR2 YYNGEE. The CDR3 spells CASSEHRDSLNYGYTF. DNA for the CDR3: TGTGCCAGCAGCGAGCACCGGGACAGCCTTAACTATGGCTACACCTTC. Full variable domain (rest looked up from reference TRBV9 and TRBJ1-2): DSGVTQTPKHLITATGQRVTLRCSPRSGDLSVYWYQQSLDQGLQFLIQYYNGEERAKGNILERFSAQQFPDLHSELNLSSLELGDSALYFCASSEHRDSLNYGYTFGSGTRLTVV.

To note about this clonotype: Possible read error: a much larger clone is one base away. The genes are TRBV12-3 or TRBV12-4 and TRBJ1-2; D is uncertain. The CDR3 contains 12 residues. CDR3 protein: CAGSLAGNGYTF. The CDR3 bases are TGTGCCGGCAGCTTAGCGGGGAATGGCTACACCTTC.